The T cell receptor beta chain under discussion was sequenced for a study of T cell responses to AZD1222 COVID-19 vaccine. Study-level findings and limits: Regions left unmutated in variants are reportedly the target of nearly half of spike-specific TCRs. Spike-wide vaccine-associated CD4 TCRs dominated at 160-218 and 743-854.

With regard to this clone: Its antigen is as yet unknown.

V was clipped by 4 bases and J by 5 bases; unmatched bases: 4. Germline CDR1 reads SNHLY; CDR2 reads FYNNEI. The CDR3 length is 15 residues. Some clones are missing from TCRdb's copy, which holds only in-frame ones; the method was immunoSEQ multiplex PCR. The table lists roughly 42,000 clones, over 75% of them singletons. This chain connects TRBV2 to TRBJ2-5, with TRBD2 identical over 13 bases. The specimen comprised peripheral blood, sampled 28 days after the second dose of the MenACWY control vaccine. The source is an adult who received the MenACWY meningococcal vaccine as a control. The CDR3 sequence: CASSGGLAGSETQYF. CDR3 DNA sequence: TGTGCCAGCAGTGGGGGACTAGCGGGATCTGAGACCCAGTACTTC.